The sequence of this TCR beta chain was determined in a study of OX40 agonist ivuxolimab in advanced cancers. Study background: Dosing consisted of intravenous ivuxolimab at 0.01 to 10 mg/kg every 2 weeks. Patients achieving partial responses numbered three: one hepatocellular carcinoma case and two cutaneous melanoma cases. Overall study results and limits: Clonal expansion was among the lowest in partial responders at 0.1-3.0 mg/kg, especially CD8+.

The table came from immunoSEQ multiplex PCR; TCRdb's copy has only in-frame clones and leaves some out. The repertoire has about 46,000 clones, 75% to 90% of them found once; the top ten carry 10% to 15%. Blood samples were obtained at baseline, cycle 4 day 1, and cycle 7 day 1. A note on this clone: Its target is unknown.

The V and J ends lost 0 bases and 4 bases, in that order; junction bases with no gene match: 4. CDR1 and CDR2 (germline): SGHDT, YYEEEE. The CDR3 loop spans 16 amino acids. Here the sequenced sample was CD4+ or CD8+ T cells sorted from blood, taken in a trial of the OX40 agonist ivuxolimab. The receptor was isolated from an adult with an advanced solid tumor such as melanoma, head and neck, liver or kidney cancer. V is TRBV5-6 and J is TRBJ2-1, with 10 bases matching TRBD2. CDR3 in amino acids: CASSLALAGRYNEQFF. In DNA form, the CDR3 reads TGTGCCAGCAGCTTGGCACTAGCGGGACGATACAATGAGCAGTTCTTC.